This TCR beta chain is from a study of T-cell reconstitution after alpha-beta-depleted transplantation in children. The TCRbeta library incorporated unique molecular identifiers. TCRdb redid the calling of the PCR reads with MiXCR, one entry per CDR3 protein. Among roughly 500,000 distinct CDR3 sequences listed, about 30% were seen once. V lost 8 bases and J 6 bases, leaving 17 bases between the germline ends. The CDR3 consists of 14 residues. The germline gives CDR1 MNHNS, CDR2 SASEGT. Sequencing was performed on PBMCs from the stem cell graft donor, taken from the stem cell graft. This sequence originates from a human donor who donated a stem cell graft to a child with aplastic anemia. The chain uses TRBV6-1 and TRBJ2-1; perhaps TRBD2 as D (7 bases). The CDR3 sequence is CASPPRRGPNEQFF. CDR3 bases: TGTGCCAGCCCCCCTCGGCGGGGGCCCAATGAGCAGTTCTTC.